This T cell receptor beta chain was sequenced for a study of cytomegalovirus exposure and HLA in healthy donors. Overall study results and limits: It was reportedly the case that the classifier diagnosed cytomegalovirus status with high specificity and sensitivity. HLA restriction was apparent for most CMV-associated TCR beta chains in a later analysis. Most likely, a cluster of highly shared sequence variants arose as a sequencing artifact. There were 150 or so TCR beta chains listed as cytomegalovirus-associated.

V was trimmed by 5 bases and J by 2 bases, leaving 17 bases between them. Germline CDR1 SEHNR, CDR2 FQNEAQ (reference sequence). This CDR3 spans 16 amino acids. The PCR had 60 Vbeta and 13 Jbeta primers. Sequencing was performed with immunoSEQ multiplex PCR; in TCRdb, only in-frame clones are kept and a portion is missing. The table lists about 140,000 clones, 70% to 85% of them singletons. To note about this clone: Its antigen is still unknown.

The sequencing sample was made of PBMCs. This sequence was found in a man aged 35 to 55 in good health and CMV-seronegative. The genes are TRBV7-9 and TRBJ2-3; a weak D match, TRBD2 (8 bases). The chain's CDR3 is CASSRGGGGTTDTQYF. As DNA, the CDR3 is TGTGCCAGCAGCCGAGGGGGCGGGGGGACCACAGATACGCAGTATTTT.